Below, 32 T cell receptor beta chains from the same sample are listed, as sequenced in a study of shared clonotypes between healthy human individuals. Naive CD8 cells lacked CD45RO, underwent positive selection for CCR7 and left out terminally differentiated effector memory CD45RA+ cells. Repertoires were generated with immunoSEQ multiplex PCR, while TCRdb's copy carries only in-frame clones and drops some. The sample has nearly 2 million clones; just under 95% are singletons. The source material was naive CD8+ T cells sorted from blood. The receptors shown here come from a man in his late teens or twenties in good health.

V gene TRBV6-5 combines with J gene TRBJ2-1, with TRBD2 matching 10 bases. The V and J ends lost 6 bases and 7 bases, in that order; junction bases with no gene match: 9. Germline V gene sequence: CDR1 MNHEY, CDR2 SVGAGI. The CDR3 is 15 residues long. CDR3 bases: TGTGCCAGCAGACCGACTAGCGGGCCTCAGAATGAGCAGTTCTTC. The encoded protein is CASRPTSGPQNEQFF.

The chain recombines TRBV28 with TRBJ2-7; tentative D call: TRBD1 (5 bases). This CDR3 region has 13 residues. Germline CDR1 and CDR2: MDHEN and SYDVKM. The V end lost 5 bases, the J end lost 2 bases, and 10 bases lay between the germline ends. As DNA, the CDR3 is TGTGCCAGCAGTGTTGGGGCAGCCTACGAGCAGTACTTC. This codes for CASSVGAAYEQYF.

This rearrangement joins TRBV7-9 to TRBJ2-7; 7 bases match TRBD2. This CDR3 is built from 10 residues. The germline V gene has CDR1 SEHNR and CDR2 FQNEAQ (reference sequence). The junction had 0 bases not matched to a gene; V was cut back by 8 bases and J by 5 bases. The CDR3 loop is CASGGDEQYF. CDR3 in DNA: TGTGCCAGCGGGGGGGACGAGCAGTACTTC.

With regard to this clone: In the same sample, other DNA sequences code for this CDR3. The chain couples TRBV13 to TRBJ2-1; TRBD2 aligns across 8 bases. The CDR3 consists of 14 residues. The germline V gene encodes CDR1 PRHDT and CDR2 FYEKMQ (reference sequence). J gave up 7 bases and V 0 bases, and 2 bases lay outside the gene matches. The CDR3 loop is CASSLGLADNEQFF. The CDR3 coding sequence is TGTGCCAGCAGCTTAGGACTAGCGGATAATGAGCAGTTCTTC.

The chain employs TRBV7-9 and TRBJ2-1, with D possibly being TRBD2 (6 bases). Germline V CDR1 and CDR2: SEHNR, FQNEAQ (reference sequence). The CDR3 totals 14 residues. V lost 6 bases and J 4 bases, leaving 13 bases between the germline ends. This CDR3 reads CASRTGTDYNEQFF. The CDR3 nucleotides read TGTGCCAGCAGAACCGGGACTGATTACAATGAGCAGTTCTTC.

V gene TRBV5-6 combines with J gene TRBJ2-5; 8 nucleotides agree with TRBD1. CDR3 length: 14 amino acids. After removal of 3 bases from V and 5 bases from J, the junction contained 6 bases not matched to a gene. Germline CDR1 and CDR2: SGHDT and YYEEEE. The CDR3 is CASSYGQGVETQYF. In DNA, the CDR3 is TGTGCCAGCAGCTACGGACAGGGTGTCGAGACCCAGTACTTC.

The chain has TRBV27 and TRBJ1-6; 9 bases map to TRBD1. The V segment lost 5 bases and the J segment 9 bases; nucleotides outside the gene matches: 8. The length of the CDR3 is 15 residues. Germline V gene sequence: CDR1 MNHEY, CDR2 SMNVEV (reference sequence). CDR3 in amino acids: CASSLQDRGGSPLHF. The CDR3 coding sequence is TGTGCCAGCAGTCTTCAGGACAGGGGCGGTTCACCCCTCCACTTT.

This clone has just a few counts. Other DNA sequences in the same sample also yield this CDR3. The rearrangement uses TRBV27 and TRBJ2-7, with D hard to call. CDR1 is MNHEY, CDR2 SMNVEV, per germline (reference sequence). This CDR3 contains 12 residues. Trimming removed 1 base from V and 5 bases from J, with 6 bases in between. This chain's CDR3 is CASSLLGNEQYF. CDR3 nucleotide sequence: TGTGCCAGCAGTTTATTGGGGAACGAGCAGTACTTC.

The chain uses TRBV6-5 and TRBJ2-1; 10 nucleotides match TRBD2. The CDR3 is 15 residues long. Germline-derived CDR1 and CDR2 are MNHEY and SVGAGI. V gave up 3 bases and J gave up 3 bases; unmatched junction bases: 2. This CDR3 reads CASSYGLADYNEQFF. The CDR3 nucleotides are TGTGCCAGCAGTTATGGACTAGCGGACTACAATGAGCAGTTCTTC.

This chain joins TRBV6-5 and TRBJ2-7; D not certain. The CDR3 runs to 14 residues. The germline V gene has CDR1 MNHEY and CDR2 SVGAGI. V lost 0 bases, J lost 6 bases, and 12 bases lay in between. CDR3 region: CASSYSHPTSEQYF. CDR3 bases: TGTGCCAGCAGTTACTCCCATCCGACTTCCGAGCAGTACTTC.

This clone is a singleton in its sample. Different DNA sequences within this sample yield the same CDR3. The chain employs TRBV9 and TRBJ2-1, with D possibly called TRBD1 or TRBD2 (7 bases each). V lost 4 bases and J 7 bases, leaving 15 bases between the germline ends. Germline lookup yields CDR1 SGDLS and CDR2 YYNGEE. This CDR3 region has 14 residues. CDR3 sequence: CASSPPGGGNEQFF. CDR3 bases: TGTGCCAGCAGCCCCCCAGGGGGGGGGAATGAGCAGTTCTTC.

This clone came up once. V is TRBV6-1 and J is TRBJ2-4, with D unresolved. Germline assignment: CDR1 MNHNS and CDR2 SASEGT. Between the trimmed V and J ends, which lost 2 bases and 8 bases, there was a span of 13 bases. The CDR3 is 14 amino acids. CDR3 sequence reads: CASSEWSEIDIQYF. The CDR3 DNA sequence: TGTGCCAGCAGTGAATGGTCAGAGATTGACATTCAGTACTTC.

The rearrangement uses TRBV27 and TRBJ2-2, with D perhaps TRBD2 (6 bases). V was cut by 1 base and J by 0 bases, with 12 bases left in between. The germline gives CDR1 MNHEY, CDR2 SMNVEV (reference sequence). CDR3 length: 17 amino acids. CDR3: CASSLLFGSTNTGELFF. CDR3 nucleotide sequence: TGTGCCAGCAGTTTATTGTTCGGGAGTACGAACACCGGGGAGCTGTTTTTT.

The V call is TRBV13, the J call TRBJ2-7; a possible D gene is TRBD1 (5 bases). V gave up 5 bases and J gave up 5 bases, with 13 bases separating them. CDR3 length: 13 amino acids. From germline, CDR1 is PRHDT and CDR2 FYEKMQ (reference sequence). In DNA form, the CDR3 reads TGTGCCAGCAGCCCGACGAGCAGGGACGAGCAGTACTTC. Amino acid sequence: CASSPTSRDEQYF.

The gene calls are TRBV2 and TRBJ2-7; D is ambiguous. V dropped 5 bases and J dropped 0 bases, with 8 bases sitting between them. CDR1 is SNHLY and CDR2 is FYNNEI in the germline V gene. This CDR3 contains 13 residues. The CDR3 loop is CASSYSFSYEQYF. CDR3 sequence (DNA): TGTGCCAGCAGTTACAGCTTCTCCTACGAGCAGTACTTC.

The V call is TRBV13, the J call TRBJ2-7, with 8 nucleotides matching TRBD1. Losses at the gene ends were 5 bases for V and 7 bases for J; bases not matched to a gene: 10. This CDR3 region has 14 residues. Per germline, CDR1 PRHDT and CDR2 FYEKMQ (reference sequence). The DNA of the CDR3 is TGTGCCAGCAGCAACGGACAGGGAGATGAGGAGCAGTACTTC. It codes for CASSNGQGDEEQYF. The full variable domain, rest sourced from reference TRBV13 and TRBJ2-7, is AAGVIQSPRHLIKEKRETATLKCYPIPRHDTVYWYQQGPGQDPQFLISFYEKMQSDKGSIPDRFSAQQFSDYHSELNMSSLELGDSALYFCASSNGQGDEEQYFGPGTRLTVT.

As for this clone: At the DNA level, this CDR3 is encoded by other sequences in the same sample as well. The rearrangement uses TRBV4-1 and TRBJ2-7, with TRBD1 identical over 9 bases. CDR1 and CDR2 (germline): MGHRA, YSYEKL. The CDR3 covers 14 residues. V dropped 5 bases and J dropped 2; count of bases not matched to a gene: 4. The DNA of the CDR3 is TGCGCCAGCAGCTTCGACAGGGGGGCCTACGAGCAGTACTTC. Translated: CASSFDRGAYEQYF.

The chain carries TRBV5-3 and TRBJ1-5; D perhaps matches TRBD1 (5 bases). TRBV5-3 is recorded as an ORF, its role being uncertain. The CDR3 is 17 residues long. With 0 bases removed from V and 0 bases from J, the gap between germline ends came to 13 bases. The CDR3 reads CARSLDRGVGSNQPQHF. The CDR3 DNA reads TGTGCCAGAAGCTTGGACCGGGGGGTAGGTAGCAATCAGCCCCAGCATTTT.

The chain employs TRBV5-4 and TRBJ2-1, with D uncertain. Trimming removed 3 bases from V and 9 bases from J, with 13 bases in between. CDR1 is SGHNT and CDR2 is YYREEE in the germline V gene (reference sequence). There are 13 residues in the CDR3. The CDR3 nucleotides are TGTGCCAGCAGCTGGGGAAATCTCGGTGAGCAGTTCTTC. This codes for CASSWGNLGEQFF.

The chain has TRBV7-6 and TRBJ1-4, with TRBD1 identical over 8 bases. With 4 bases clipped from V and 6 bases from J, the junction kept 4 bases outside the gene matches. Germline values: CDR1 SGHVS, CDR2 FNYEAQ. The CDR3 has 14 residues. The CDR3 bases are TGTGCCAGCAGCTCAGGACAGGGAGATGAAAAACTGTTTTTT. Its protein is CASSSGQGDEKLFF.

The CDR3 DNA is TGTGCCAGCAGCTCCTGGTACCAGACTAGCGGGAGGGACAATGAGCAGTTCTTC. Encoded protein: CASSSWYQTSGRDNEQFF. The chain has TRBV11-2 and TRBJ2-1; TRBD2 aligns across 14 bases. The CDR3 totals 18 residues. V lost 4 bases to trimming and J lost 5 bases; unmatched junction nucleotides: 10. Germline assignment: CDR1 SGHAT and CDR2 FQNNGV.

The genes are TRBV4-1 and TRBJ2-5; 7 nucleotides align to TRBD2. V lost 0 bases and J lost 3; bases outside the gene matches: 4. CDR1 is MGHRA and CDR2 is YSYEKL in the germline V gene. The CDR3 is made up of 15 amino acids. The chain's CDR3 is CASSQDRGEEETQYF. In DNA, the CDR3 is TGCGCCAGCAGCCAAGATCGGGGGGAAGAAGAGACCCAGTACTTC.

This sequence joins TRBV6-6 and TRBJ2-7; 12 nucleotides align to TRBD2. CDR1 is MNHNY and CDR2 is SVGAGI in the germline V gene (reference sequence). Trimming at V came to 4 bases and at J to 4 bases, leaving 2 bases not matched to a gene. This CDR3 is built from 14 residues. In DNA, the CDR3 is TGTGCCAGCAGTTCTAGCGGGAGGGTATACGAGCAGTACTTC. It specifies CASSSSGRVYEQYF.

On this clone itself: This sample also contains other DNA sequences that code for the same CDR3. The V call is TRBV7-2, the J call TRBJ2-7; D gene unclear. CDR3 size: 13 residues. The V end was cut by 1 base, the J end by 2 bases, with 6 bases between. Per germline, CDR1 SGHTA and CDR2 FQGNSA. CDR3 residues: CASSLGVAYEQYF. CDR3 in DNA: TGTGCCAGCAGCTTAGGGGTCGCCTACGAGCAGTACTTC. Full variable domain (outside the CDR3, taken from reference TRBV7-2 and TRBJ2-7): GAGVSQSPSNKVTEKGKDVELRCDPISGHTALYWYRQSLGQGLEFLIYFQGNSAPDKSGLPSDRFSAERTGGSVSTLTIQRTQQEDSAVYLCASSLGVAYEQYFGPGTRLTVT.

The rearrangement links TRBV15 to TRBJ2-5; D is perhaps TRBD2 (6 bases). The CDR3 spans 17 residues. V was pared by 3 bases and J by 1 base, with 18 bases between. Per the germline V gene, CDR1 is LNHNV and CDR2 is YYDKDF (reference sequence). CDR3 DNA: TGTGCCACCAGCAGGGGACCAGACGGGGGTCTCCAAGAGACCCAGTACTTC. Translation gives CATSRGPDGGLQETQYF.

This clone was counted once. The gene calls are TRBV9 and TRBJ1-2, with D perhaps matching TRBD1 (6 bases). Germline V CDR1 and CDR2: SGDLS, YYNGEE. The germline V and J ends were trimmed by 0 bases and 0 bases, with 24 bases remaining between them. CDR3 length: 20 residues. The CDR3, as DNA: TGTGCCAGCAGCGTAGTTAGTGGTGGCACAGGGCAGGGGCCTAACTATGGCTACACCTTC. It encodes CASSVVSGGTGQGPNYGYTF.

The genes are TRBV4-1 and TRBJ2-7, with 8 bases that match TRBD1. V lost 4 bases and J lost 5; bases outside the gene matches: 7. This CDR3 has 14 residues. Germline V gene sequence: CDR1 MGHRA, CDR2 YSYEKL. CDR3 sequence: CASSPGQGWNEQYF. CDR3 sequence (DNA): TGCGCCAGCAGCCCTGGACAGGGATGGAACGAGCAGTACTTC.

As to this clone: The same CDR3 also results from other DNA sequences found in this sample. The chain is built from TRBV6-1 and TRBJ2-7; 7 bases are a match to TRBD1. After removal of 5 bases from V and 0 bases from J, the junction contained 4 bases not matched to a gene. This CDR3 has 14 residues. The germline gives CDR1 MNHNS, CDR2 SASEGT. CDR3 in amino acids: CASSSRGSSYEQYF. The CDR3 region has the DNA TGTGCCAGCAGTAGCAGGGGGAGCTCCTACGAGCAGTACTTC.

CDR3 coding DNA: TGTGCCAGCAGTGCGTCTAGCGGGGGAAACACCGGGGAGCTGTTTTTT. Protein sequence: CASSASSGGNTGELFF. This rearrangement joins TRBV27 to TRBJ2-2; TRBD2 agrees at 10 bases. CDR3 length: 16 residues. Unmatched junction bases numbered 5, after V lost 5 bases and J lost 2 bases. Germline values: CDR1 MNHEY, CDR2 SMNVEV (reference sequence).

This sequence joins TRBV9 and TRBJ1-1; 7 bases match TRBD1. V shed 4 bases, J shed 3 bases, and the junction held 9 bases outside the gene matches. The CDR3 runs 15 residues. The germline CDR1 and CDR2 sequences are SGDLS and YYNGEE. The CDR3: CASSPWTGLYTEAFF. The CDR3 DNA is TGTGCCAGCAGCCCGTGGACAGGCTTATACACTGAAGCTTTCTTT.

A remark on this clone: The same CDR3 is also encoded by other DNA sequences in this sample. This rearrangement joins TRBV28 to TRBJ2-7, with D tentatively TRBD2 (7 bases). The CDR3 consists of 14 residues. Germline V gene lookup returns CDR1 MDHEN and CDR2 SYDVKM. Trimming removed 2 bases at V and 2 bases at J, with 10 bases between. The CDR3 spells CASSLRGTTYEQYF. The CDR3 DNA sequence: TGTGCCAGCAGTTTAAGGGGGACTACCTACGAGCAGTACTTC.

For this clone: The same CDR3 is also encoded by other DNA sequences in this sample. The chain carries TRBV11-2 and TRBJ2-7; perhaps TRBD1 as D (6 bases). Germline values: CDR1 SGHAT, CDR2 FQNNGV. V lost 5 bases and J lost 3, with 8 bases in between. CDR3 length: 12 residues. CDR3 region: CASSQDSYEQYF. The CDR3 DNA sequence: TGTGCCAGCAGCCAGGACAGCTACGAGCAGTACTTC.